This T cell receptor beta chain emerged from a study of T cell repertoires in cytomegalovirus infection. On the study more broadly: CMV infection together with matching HLA type was indicated by public TCR beta signatures.

TCRdb independently ran MiXCR on the reads; one entry per CDR3 protein. The sample yields 150,000 to 200,000 distinct CDR3 sequences, roughly 27% seen once. Study-wide findings and caveats: Pooled public TCR beta family frequency picked out CMV carriers with the relevant HLA. Within the response measured ex vivo, HLA-C-restricted CMV-specific TCR beta clonotypes were dominant.

Germline V gene data show CDR1 as SEHNR and CDR2 as FQNEAQ (reference sequence). The CDR3 is 12 amino acids. V gave up 3 bases and J gave up 5 bases, with 2 bases separating them. This clonotype was seen repeatedly, ten times or more. Antigen specificity is unknown. The TCR was taken from a human donor in good health (CMV status not recorded). Some clones in this sample may be carry-over from other donors' samples. This sequence joins TRBV7-9 and TRBJ1-6; no clear D gene. Sequences were obtained from PBMCs. The CDR3 sequence: CASSLDNSPLHF. The DNA of the CDR3 is TGTGCCAGCAGCTTGGATAATTCACCCCTCCACTTT.